The 10 T cell receptor beta chains below were found in one sample sequenced in a study of blood T cell repertoires in COVID-19. Sequencing was performed with immunoSEQ multiplex PCR; in TCRdb, only in-frame clones are kept and a portion is missing. The sample carries under 250,000 clones, 70% to 90% recorded once. What was sequenced was peripheral blood. These receptors were collected from a man aged 50-59 years who had recovered from COVID-19.

This clone was found once. The rearrangement joins TRBV2 to TRBJ2-7, with 9 bases lining up with TRBD1. CDR1 SNHLY and CDR2 FYNNEI come from the germline V gene. Trimming took 6 bases from V and 5 from J; bases not matched to a gene: 14. The CDR3 extends over 16 amino acids. The CDR3 region is CASRSPSGTGIDEQYF. The DNA of the CDR3 is TGTGCCAGCAGGAGCCCCTCCGGGACAGGGATAGACGAGCAGTACTTC.

This clone has a single count. The chain uses TRBV18 and TRBJ2-7, with 7 positions matching TRBD2. The V segment lost 1 base and the J segment 3 bases; nucleotides outside the gene matches: 12. Looked up from germline, CDR1 is KGHSH and CDR2 is LQKENI. There are 17 residues in the CDR3. Here the CDR3 reads CASSPLLPSGAGYEQYF. The DNA of the CDR3 is TGTGCCAGCTCACCACTTCTGCCTAGCGGAGCCGGCTACGAGCAGTACTTC.

The J gene is TRBJ2-2, the V gene TRBV7-9; D remains unclear. V was clipped by 4 bases and J by 0 bases, with 9 bases between them. Germline CDR1 and CDR2: SEHNR and FQNEAQ (reference sequence). This CDR3 comprises 15 residues. Written as DNA, the CDR3 is TGTGCCAGCAGCTGGGCCAGGTCGAACACCGGGGAGCTGTTTTTT. It encodes CASSWARSNTGELFF.

This chain links TRBV5-1 with TRBJ2-1, with 9 bases that match TRBD2. V lost 1 base, J lost 8 bases, and 10 bases stayed unmatched. The CDR3 covers 16 residues. Germline CDR1 SGHRS, CDR2 YFSETQ. CDR3 amino acids: CASSLPRLAAFDEQFF. CDR3 nucleotide sequence: TGCGCCAGCAGCTTGCCGCGACTAGCGGCTTTCGATGAGCAGTTCTTC.

The chain links TRBV6-5 to TRBJ1-2, with D possibly matching TRBD1 (5 bases). Trimming shortened V by 7 bases and J by 4 bases, and 10 bases separated the two germline ends. CDR3 size: 12 residues. Germline CDR1 is MNHEY and CDR2 is SVGAGI. The CDR3 region is CASKGGGYGYTF. Written as DNA, the CDR3 is TGTGCCAGCAAGGGCGGGGGCTATGGCTACACCTTC.

This clone was seen only once. V gene TRBV28 combines with J gene TRBJ1-2; TRBD1 might be the D (5 bases). Trimming cost V 5 bases and J 4 bases, with 23 bases left between them. Per germline, CDR1 MDHEN and CDR2 SYDVKM. This CDR3 region has 17 residues. The CDR3: CASSPITPLGLGYGYTF. DNA for the CDR3: TGTGCCAGCAGTCCCATAACCCCATTGGGGCTTGGCTATGGCTACACCTTC.

V is TRBV5-4 and J is TRBJ1-6; D possibly corresponds to TRBD1 (5 bases). CDR1 SGHNT and CDR2 YYREEE come from the germline V gene (reference sequence). The V end lost 4 bases, the J end lost 3 bases, and 14 bases lay between the germline ends. The length of the CDR3 is 16 residues. The CDR3 reads CASSRIDSYYNSPLHF. The DNA of the CDR3 is TGTGCCAGCAGCCGCATCGACAGTTACTATAATTCACCCCTCCACTTT.

The genes are TRBV19 and TRBJ2-3, with D perhaps TRBD2 (6 bases). This CDR3 spans 18 amino acids. V was pared by 6 bases and J by 0 bases, with 22 bases between. Germline values: CDR1 LNHDA, CDR2 SQIVND (reference sequence). DNA for the CDR3: TGTGCCAGTAGCACAGCCGGGCGTCTAGCGCAAAGCACAGATACGCAGTATTTT. Amino acid sequence: CASSTAGRLAQSTDTQYF.

The rearrangement uses TRBV6-2 or TRBV6-3 and TRBJ2-1, with 8 bases aligning to TRBD1. The CDR3 covers 14 residues. After removal of 6 bases from V and 8 bases from J, the junction contained 9 bases not matched to a gene. Germline V gene data show CDR1 as MNHEY and CDR2 as SVGEGT. The CDR3 DNA follows: TGTGCCAGCAGCACTAGGACAGGGAAAGATGAGCAGTTCTTC. Amino acids: CASSTRTGKDEQFF.

The gene calls are TRBV5-1 and TRBJ1-3; 7 bases are a match to TRBD1. V shed 0 bases and J 9 bases; nucleotides not matched to a gene: 6. CDR1 is SGHRS, CDR2 YFSETQ, per germline. The length of the CDR3 is 14 residues. In DNA form, the CDR3 reads TGCGCCAGCAGCTTGGGACAGGGTAGGACCACCATATATTTT. Protein: CASSLGQGRTTIYF. Full variable domain (remainder filled in from reference TRBV5-1 and TRBJ1-3): KAGVTQTPRYLIKTRGQQVTLSCSPISGHRSVSWYQQTPGQGLQFLFEYFSETQRNKGNFPGRFSGRQFSNSRSEMNVSTLELGDSALYLCASSLGQGRTTIYFGEGSWLTVV.